This T cell receptor (beta chain) appears in the sequencing data of a study of blood T cells in healthy people across ages. A J-beta primer mix and a sample-barcoded 5' primer were used in a second PCR of roughly 7 to 12 cycles. Each CDR3 protein gets one entry after TCRdb re-called the 5' RACE reads with MiXCR. The data contain fewer than 1 million distinct CDR3 sequences, roughly 44% of them seen just once; the ten biggest clones take up around 21%. CDR1 and CDR2 from the germline V gene are MNHEY and SVGEGT. Trimming took 0 bases from V and 2 from J, leaving 8 bases between them. This CDR3 is 14 amino acids long.

This clonotype was obtained from a man between 60 and 75 years old in good health. Sequencing used blood. V is TRBV6-2 or TRBV6-3 and J is TRBJ2-7; D remains unclear. CDR3 sequence (DNA): TGTGCCAGCAGTTACTCTGGGAATACCTACGAGCAGTACTTC. It encodes CASSYSGNTYEQYF.